This T cell receptor (beta chain) was captured by sequencing in a study of OX40 agonist ivuxolimab in advanced cancers. Notes on this clone: The junction and the germline gene differ at one end; a read error may be behind it.

The CDR3 runs to 16 residues. The germline CDR1 and CDR2 sequences are MNHEY and SVGAGI. Profiled with immunoSEQ multiplex PCR; TCRdb holds only in-frame clones, not every one. The sample holds 80,000 or so clones, under 90% seen once. This clonotype originated in an adult with an advanced solid tumor such as melanoma, head and neck, liver or kidney cancer. J is TRBJ1-2 and V is TRBV6-5; D not resolved. Specimen: CD4+ or CD8+ T cells sorted from blood, collected in a trial of the OX40 agonist ivuxolimab. CDR3 region: CASSYSVNSETYGCTF. The DNA of the CDR3 is TGTGCCAGCAGTTACTCGGTAAACTCGGAGACCTATGGCTGCACCTTC.